Sequencing of this TCR beta chain was carried out in a study of siplizumab effects on memory and regulatory T cells. Where a few donor pairs were concerned, the unstimulated naive, memory, effector memory and TEMRA subsets underwent sequencing. The CDR3 is made up of 15 amino acids. Germline V gene data show CDR1 as SEHNR and CDR2 as FQNEAQ (reference sequence). V lost 5 bases and J lost 4; bases outside the gene matches: 9. Clones were read by immunoSEQ multiplex PCR, and TCRdb kept only the in-frame ones, dropping some. The sample includes roughly 60,000 clones, just over 95% seen only once; the top ten take more than 0.095%.

Sequencing was carried out using naive CD8+ T cells sorted from blood. The genes are TRBV7-9 and TRBJ1-2; 8 nucleotides match TRBD1. The clonotype originates from a human donor in good health. This CDR3 reads CASSIGQGVPYGYTF. As DNA, the CDR3 is TGTGCCAGCAGCATTGGACAGGGAGTCCCCTATGGCTACACCTTC.